This T cell receptor beta chain is drawn from a study of control samples from healthy donors and cancer patients (dated by TCRdb to the early 2020s). The CDR3 goes from the cysteine to the phenylalanine over 12 residues. The kept DNA is CDR3 alone, 36 bases in frame from the first base. Library construction relied on the immunoSEQ multiplex PCR assay. Imported from immuneACCESS, the table was reduced by TCRdb to in-frame sequences with V and J called. These copies leave out some clones; in studies compared against another copy, an unresolved V gene accounts for under half, and the cause of the remainder is not known. The sample has 70,000 or so clones on record, 94% of them singletons. More than 5.5% of the sample is held by the ten biggest clonotypes. Turning to this clone: Its antigen is currently not known. One base away there is no much larger clone; base qualities are not given.

Recombination joined TRBV21-1 with TRBJ1-5; TRBD1 is the table's D call, not checked against the DNA. TRBV21-1 has pseudogene status. The sample taken for sequencing was blood. The TCR comes from a middle-aged woman in good health. In nucleotide form, the sequence is TGTGCCAGCGTCCAGGGCAGGCAGCCCCAGCATTTT. The encoded protein is CASVQGRQPQHF.